A single sample is the source of the 2 T cell receptor beta chains below, sequenced in a study of regulatory T cells in long-lasting Graves disease listed by TCRdb under 2021. The library was built by means of multiplex PCR. Sequencer: Illumina HiSeq 4000. CDR3 regions were amplified by Arm-PCR with iRepertoire HTBI primers to construct TCR beta libraries. The public sequencing data were trimmed at Q25 with fastp and processed into clonotypes with MiXCR by TCRdb, which kept only in-frame beta chains. Identical CDR3 protein sequences are pooled into one entry, listed with their most common genes and DNA. Within this sample are around 500,000 distinct CDR3 sequences, with 15% to 20% of them counted one time only. The ten largest account for around 25% of the sample. What this sample's time point label stands for: newly diagnosed GD, antithyroid drugs for less than 3 months. RNA was extracted from PBMCs in TRIzol for both TCR sequencing and RNA sequencing.

The same sample was also studied in work on T cells in Graves' hyperthyroidism and ophthalmopathy.

The material was peripheral blood mononuclear cells (PBMCs), obtained at new diagnosis, from a patient treated with antithyroid drugs. The receptor set was obtained from a woman aged 35-65 years with Graves disease. Donor details come from another sample of the same person, matched by shared clones.

There are many counts of this clonotype. The chain has TRBV4-1 and TRBJ2-7, with TRBD1 matching 8 bases. Germline V gene lookup returns CDR1 MGHRA and CDR2 YSYEKL. V trimming: 1 base; J trimming: 0 bases; junction bases outside the gene matches: 2. The CDR3 consists of 15 residues. CDR3 region: CASSQGTGSSYEQYF. The CDR3 DNA is TGCGCCAGCAGCCAAGGGACAGGGAGCTCCTACGAGCAGTACTTC.

As for this clonotype: A read error is the likely source, as a far larger clone sits one nucleotide away. The missing conserved phenylalanine or tryptophan at the end of this CDR3 makes a read error likely. The CDR3 sequence is CASSALYEQYL. The CDR3 DNA follows: TGTGCCAGCAGTGCCCTCTACGAGCAGTACCTC. This chain joins TRBV2 and TRBJ2-7; D gene unclear. Germline V gene data show CDR1 as SNHLY and CDR2 as FYNNEI. Trimming took 4 bases from V and 3 from J, leaving 4 bases between them. CDR3 length: 11 residues.